What follows are 29 T cell receptor beta chains derived from one specimen sequenced in a study of T cell repertoires in cytomegalovirus infection. Which antigens these TCRs recognize remains unknown. TCRdb re-called the reads through MiXCR, storing one row per CDR3 protein. The sample holds 550,000 to 850,000 distinct CDR3 sequences, around 35% seen once. The specimen comprised cultured PBMCs, sampled from culture after CMV antigen stimulation. The receptor set was obtained from a human donor in good health (CMV status not recorded). Some clones in this sample may be carry-over from other donors' samples.

In its sample, this clonotype was seen a few times. The V and J genes are TRBV7-2 and TRBJ2-1; D is unclear. V lost 6 bases to trimming and J lost 5 bases, with 11 bases between them. The CDR3 has 13 amino acids. CDR1 is SGHTA and CDR2 is FQGNSA in the germline V gene. This CDR3 is CASRPVDHNEQFF. For the CDR3, the DNA is TGTGCCAGCAGACCAGTAGACCACAATGAGCAGTTCTTC.

This clonotype showed up many times. The chain is built from TRBV7-2 and TRBJ2-2, with D perhaps TRBD1 (6 bases). The CDR3 totals 15 residues. Per germline, CDR1 SGHTA and CDR2 FQGNSA. The ends were cut back, 2 bases at V and 4 bases at J, with 11 bases in the middle. CDR3 DNA sequence: TGTGCCAGCAGCTTATCTCCCAGGGGCACCGGGGAGCTGTTTTTT. Amino acids: CASSLSPRGTGELFF.

At least ten counts were recorded for this clonotype. The rearrangement links TRBV5-6 to TRBJ1-2, with a tentative D call TRBD1 (5 bases). The V end was cut by 1 base, the J end by 4 bases, with 11 bases between. The germline gives CDR1 SGHDT, CDR2 YYEEEE. The CDR3 runs to 14 residues. The CDR3 DNA sequence: TGTGCCAGCAGCTTGTCGGTCAGGGTCTATGGCTACACCTTC. It specifies CASSLSVRVYGYTF.

The V and J genes are TRBV5-1 and TRBJ2-5, with D possibly being TRBD1 (6 bases). CDR1 is SGHRS and CDR2 is YFSETQ in the germline V gene. CDR3 length: 14 residues. The V end was cut by 1 base, the J end by 4 bases, with 11 bases between. CDR3: CASSLSTGRETQYF. The CDR3 region has the DNA TGCGCCAGCAGCTTGAGCACAGGGAGAGAGACCCAGTACTTC. Supplemented by reference TRBV5-1 and TRBJ2-5, the full variable domain reads KAGVTQTPRYLIKTRGQQVTLSCSPISGHRSVSWYQQTPGQGLQFLFEYFSETQRNKGNFPGRFSGRQFSNSRSEMNVSTLELGDSALYLCASSLSTGRETQYFGPGTRLLVL.

The chain joins TRBV28 to TRBJ1-3; TRBD1 is a possible D gene (6 bases). Germline CDR1 MDHEN, CDR2 SYDVKM. The CDR3 is 17 amino acids. Trimming left V 6 bases short and J 4 bases short, with 22 bases between. CDR3 protein: CASSPSPPGALGNTIYF. The CDR3 DNA sequence: TGTGCCAGCAGCCCCTCCCCACCAGGGGCGTTGGGAAACACCATATATTTT. Based on the CDR3 plus reference TRBV28 and TRBJ1-3, the full variable domain is DVKVTQSSRYLVKRTGEKVFLECVQDMDHENMFWYRQDPGLGLRLIYFSYDVKMKEKGDIPEGYSVSREKKERFSLILESASTNQTSMYLCASSPSPPGALGNTIYFGEGSWLTVV.

The chain employs TRBV25-1 and TRBJ1-1, with a possible D match to TRBD1 (6 bases). Germline CDR1 is MGHDK and CDR2 is SYGVNS. The CDR3 is made up of 14 amino acids. V dropped 4 bases and J dropped 2 bases, with 11 bases sitting between them. The DNA for the CDR3 is TGTGCCAGCAGTGTCGGGACATCCAACACTGAAGCTTTCTTT. Translating it yields CASSVGTSNTEAFF.

This clonotype was counted only a few times. The chain couples TRBV7-6 to TRBJ1-5, with 7 bases matching TRBD1. This CDR3 has 17 residues. V lost 1 base to trimming and J lost 7 bases; unmatched junction nucleotides: 13. Looked up from germline, CDR1 is SGHVS and CDR2 is FNYEAQ. The CDR3: CASSLGGRSGGGQPQHF. The CDR3 bases are TGTGCCAGCAGCTTAGGAGGTCGATCAGGGGGTGGACAGCCCCAGCATTTT.

This clonotype was seen a handful of times. The rearrangement uses TRBV7-2 and TRBJ1-3; TRBD1 might be the D (5 bases). This CDR3 has 15 amino acids. Germline CDR1 is SGHTA and CDR2 is FQGNSA. Trimming removed 1 base from V and 4 bases from J, with 11 bases in between. CDR3 protein: CASSLGQSTGNTIYF. The CDR3 DNA is TGTGCCAGCAGCTTAGGACAGTCAACAGGAAACACCATATATTTT.

The chain combines TRBV27 with TRBJ1-1; D gene uncertain. This CDR3 region has 12 residues. Looked up from germline, CDR1 is MNHEY and CDR2 is SMNVEV (reference sequence). V lost 9 bases, J lost 7 bases, and 15 bases lay in between. The DNA for the CDR3 is TGTGCCAGGCAGGAGGGAGGGAATGAAGCTTTCTTT. Its protein is CARQEGGNEAFF.

This clonotype was seen a few times. This chain joins TRBV20-1 and TRBJ2-7, with TRBD2 as a possible D gene (5 bases). The ends were cut back, 0 bases at V and 4 bases at J, with 13 bases in the middle. Germline V CDR1 and CDR2: DFQATT, SNEGSKA (reference sequence). This CDR3 has 14 amino acids. Here the CDR3 reads CSARDPGILYEQYF. CDR3 bases: TGCAGTGCTAGAGATCCCGGGATTCTTTACGAGCAGTACTTC.

This rearrangement joins TRBV20-1 to TRBJ1-4; D gene uncertain. CDR3 length equals 12 residues. V was trimmed by 2 bases and J by 6 bases, leaving 7 bases between them. Germline lookup yields CDR1 DFQATT and CDR2 SNEGSKA (reference sequence). The CDR3 is CSARSQDEKLFF. For the CDR3, the DNA is TGCAGTGCTAGATCCCAAGATGAAAAACTGTTTTTT.

The J gene is TRBJ1-1, the V gene TRBV14; possibly TRBD1 for D (5 bases). CDR3 length: 15 amino acids. Trimming removed 0 bases from V and 9 bases from J, with 17 bases in between. Germline loops: CDR1 SGHDN, CDR2 FVKESK. The CDR3: CASSQDREGLWKAFF. The CDR3 DNA sequence: TGTGCCAGCAGCCAAGATCGTGAGGGACTTTGGAAAGCTTTCTTT.

The chain has TRBV7-2 and TRBJ2-3; 10 nucleotides align to TRBD2. The germline gives CDR1 SGHTA, CDR2 FQGNSA. Trimming cost V 5 bases and J 10 bases; bases outside gene matches: 6. The CDR3 covers 13 residues. CDR3 DNA: TGTGCCAGCAGCCTCTCAGCGGGGGGGCCGCAGTATTTT. Its translation is CASSLSAGGPQYF.

A few counts support this clonotype. This sequence joins TRBV2 and TRBJ1-1; D is ambiguous. Germline V gene lookup returns CDR1 SNHLY and CDR2 FYNNEI. The V end lost 2 bases, the J end lost 4 bases, and 11 bases lay between the germline ends. This CDR3 is 14 amino acids long. The CDR3 protein is CASSERVLGTEAFF. CDR3 sequence (DNA): TGTGCCAGCAGTGAAAGGGTTCTCGGCACTGAAGCTTTCTTT.

This clonotype was observed at least ten times. The chain recombines TRBV7-8 with TRBJ1-5; D remains unclear. Trimming removed 5 bases at V and 6 bases at J, with 23 bases between. Germline assignment: CDR1 SGHVS and CDR2 FQNEAQ. This CDR3 is 17 amino acids long. As DNA, the CDR3 is TGTGCCAGCAGCCAACAGCTCGCAGGTGCTGAGGGTCAGCCCCAGCATTTT. Its protein product is CASSQQLAGAEGQPQHF.

This clonotype was seen only a few times. The V and J genes are TRBV19 and TRBJ2-6, with 7 bases identical to TRBD1. Per the germline V gene, CDR1 is LNHDA and CDR2 is SQIVND (reference sequence). The CDR3 contains 18 residues. V was pared by 6 bases and J by 4 bases, with 15 bases of the junction left unmatched. The CDR3 DNA reads as TGTGCCAGTAGATCCGACACCAGGACAGGCAGGGGGGCCAACGTCCTGACTTTC. This encodes CASRSDTRTGRGANVLTF.

As to this clonotype: This may be a read error, as it is one base from a much larger clone. The rearrangement joins TRBV12-3 or TRBV12-4 to TRBJ1-6; 7 positions agree with TRBD1. Losses at the gene ends were 3 bases for V and 10 bases for J; bases not matched to a gene: 12. The CDR3 has 16 amino acids. The CDR3 protein is CASSLGQSTSLSPLHF. The CDR3 bases are TGTGCCAGCAGTTTGGGACAGTCCACCTCCCTGTCACCCCTCCACTTT.

This clonotype showed up just a few times. J is TRBJ2-3 and V is TRBV18; D remains ambiguous. Germline CDR1 and CDR2: KGHSH and LQKENI. The length of the CDR3 is 16 residues. Trimming took off 1 base at V and 2 bases at J, with 13 bases between the two ends. The CDR3 protein is CASSPLSSASTDTQYF. In DNA, the CDR3 is TGTGCCAGCTCACCACTTTCTTCAGCATCCACAGATACGCAGTATTTT.

This clonotype was counted a few times. This rearrangement joins TRBV12-3 or TRBV12-4 to TRBJ2-1, with TRBD2 identical over 9 bases. The CDR3 sequence is 16 residues long. The V gene end was trimmed by 7 bases and the J gene end by 9 bases; junction bases not matched to a gene: 16. As DNA, the CDR3 is TGTGCCAGCACCATCCCTGGGGGACTAGCTCTGAGTGAGCAGTTCTTC. Its translation: CASTIPGGLALSEQFF.

This clonotype was observed many times. V and J are TRBV7-2 and TRBJ1-1; 11 nucleotides match TRBD1. The CDR3 spans 15 residues. Germline V gene data show CDR1 as SGHTA and CDR2 as FQGNSA. V shed 3 bases and J 5 bases; nucleotides not matched to a gene: 5. Here the CDR3 reads CASSFGQGALTEAFF. CDR3 nucleotides: TGTGCCAGCAGCTTTGGACAGGGGGCGCTGACTGAAGCTTTCTTT.

The table lists this clonotype with a few counts. V and J are TRBV5-4 and TRBJ2-7; TRBD2 aligns across 11 bases. Trimming cost V 8 bases and J 2 bases; bases outside gene matches: 3. CDR1 is SGHNT and CDR2 is YYREEE in the germline V gene (reference sequence). This CDR3 is built from 13 residues. The CDR3 loop reads CASASGRTYEQYF. The DNA for the CDR3 is TGTGCCAGTGCTAGCGGGAGGACCTACGAGCAGTACTTC.

The chain uses TRBV11-3 and TRBJ2-3, with D perhaps assigned TRBD1 or TRBD2 (5 bases each). Germline loops: CDR1 SGHNT, CDR2 YENEEA. The CDR3 has 15 amino acids. The V and J ends lost 3 bases and 4 bases respectively, with 14 bases between them. CDR3 amino acids: CASSLRSLGADTQYF. CDR3 nucleotide sequence: TGTGCCAGCAGCTTGCGGTCCTTGGGGGCAGATACGCAGTATTTT.

The genes are TRBV7-4 and TRBJ2-1; 9 bases agree with TRBD2. V lost 3 bases and J lost 9; bases outside the gene matches: 12. CDR3 length: 16 amino acids. Germline assignment: CDR1 SGHVT and CDR2 SQSDAQ. The CDR3 sequence is CASSLRGGLGLSEQFF. Here the CDR3 DNA reads TGTGCCAGCAGCTTGCGGGGGGGGCTGGGGTTGAGTGAGCAGTTCTTC.

J is TRBJ2-7 and V is TRBV11-3; perhaps TRBD2 as D (6 bases). Germline loops: CDR1 SGHNT, CDR2 YENEEA. Trimming left V 8 bases short and J 4 bases short, with 18 bases between. The CDR3 runs 14 residues. The CDR3 sequence: CASRPEGNWYEQYF. CDR3 sequence (DNA): TGTGCCAGCCGGCCGGAGGGAAATTGGTACGAGCAGTACTTC.

This clonotype was observed a few times. CDR3 bases: TGTGCCAGCAGCCAAGTTGGCTCAGATACGCAGTATTTT. It codes for CASSQVGSDTQYF. This chain joins TRBV3-1 and TRBJ2-3; D unclear. The germline V and J ends were trimmed by 1 base and 4 bases, with 6 bases remaining between them. Germline values: CDR1 LGHDT, CDR2 YNNKEL (reference sequence). This CDR3 region has 13 residues.

This clonotype was seen many times. V and J are TRBV7-2 and TRBJ1-6; 11 nucleotides line up with TRBD1. The CDR3 sequence is 17 residues long. Unmatched junction bases numbered 8, after V lost 5 bases and J lost 5 bases. Germline values: CDR1 SGHTA, CDR2 FQGNSA. In DNA, the CDR3 is TGTGCCAGCAGCCGCGGCCCGGGACAGGGGGATAATTCACCCCTCCACTTT. This sequence encodes CASSRGPGQGDNSPLHF.

V usage is TRBV6-5 and J usage is TRBJ2-5; D call uncertain. Germline V gives CDR1 MNHEY, CDR2 SVGAGI. V lost 8 bases and J 2 bases, leaving 18 bases between the germline ends. The CDR3 sequence is 15 residues long. The CDR3 here is CASLSADATQETQYF. The CDR3 DNA follows: TGTGCCAGCCTTTCCGCGGACGCGACGCAAGAGACCCAGTACTTC.

The gene calls are TRBV7-7 and TRBJ1-2; the D is unclear. From germline, CDR1 is SSHAT and CDR2 FNYEAQ (reference sequence). Trimming shortened V by 5 bases and J by 8 bases, and 15 bases separated the two germline ends. The CDR3 runs to 13 residues. The CDR3 here is CASSPYRVEGYTF. Here the CDR3 DNA reads TGTGCCAGCAGCCCCTACCGGGTAGAGGGCTACACCTTC.

This clonotype has more than one count but fewer than ten. The V call is TRBV27, the J call TRBJ2-5; D is undetermined. The V end was cut by 2 bases, the J end by 7 bases, with 14 bases between. Per the germline V gene, CDR1 is MNHEY and CDR2 is SMNVEV (reference sequence). CDR3 length: 14 residues. As DNA, the CDR3 is TGTGCCAGCAGTTTAGACCCCCTTAGTGGGACCCAGTACTTC. It specifies CASSLDPLSGTQYF.